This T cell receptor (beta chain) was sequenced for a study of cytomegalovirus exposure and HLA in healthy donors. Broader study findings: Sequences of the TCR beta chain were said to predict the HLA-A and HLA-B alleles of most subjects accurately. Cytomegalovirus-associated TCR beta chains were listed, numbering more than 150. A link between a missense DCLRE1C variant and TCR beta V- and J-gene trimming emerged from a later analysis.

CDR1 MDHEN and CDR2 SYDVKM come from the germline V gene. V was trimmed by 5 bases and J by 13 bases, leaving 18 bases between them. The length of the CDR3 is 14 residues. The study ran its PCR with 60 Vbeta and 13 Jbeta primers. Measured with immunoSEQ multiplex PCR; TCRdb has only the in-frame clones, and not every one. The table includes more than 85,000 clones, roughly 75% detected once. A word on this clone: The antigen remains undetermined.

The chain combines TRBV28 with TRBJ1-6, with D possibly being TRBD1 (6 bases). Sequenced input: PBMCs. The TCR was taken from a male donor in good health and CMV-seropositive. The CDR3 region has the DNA TGTGCCAGCAGTGCAGGGGTGAGTCTTCCTCCCCTCCACTTT. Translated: CASSAGVSLPPLHF.